This T cell receptor beta chain was captured by sequencing in a study of cytomegalovirus exposure and HLA in healthy donors. General observations from the study: About 87% or about 30% of the time was how often most TCR beta V segments were productive, according to an earlier analysis. An analysis that was carried out later associated 16,000 or so TCR beta sequences with HLA alleles at 0.05 false discovery rate. CMV serostatus stood as the only immune exposure information on hand.

PCR employed 60 Vbeta and 13 Jbeta primers. The protocol was immunoSEQ multiplex PCR, while the TCRdb copy is restricted to in-frame clones and leaves out a portion. The table includes 100,000 to 150,000 clones, around 82% detected once. The CDR3 contains 14 residues. The J segment lost 8 bases and the V segment lost 4 bases, leaving 7 bases of the junction unmatched. The germline CDR1 and CDR2 sequences are SNHLY and FYNNEI. Of note for this clone: Its target is not known.

This clonotype was obtained from a female donor in good health and CMV-seronegative. The chain links TRBV2 to TRBJ2-3, with 9 positions matching TRBD2. The sequenced sample consisted of PBMCs. This CDR3 is CASSVLAGVGTQYF. In DNA form, the CDR3 reads TGTGCCAGCAGTGTTTTAGCGGGGGTGGGTACGCAGTATTTT. The full variable domain, its missing parts supplied by reference TRBV2 and TRBJ2-3, is EPEVTQTPSHQVTQMGQEVILRCVPISNHLYFYWYRQILGQKVEFLVSFYNNEISEKSEIFDDQFSVERPDGSNFTLKIRSTKLEDSAMYFCASSVLAGVGTQYFGPGTRLTVL.